Detailed here is one T cell receptor beta chain. Its specificity is not known. Trimming removed 0 bases from V and 3 bases from J, with 12 bases in between. Germline values: CDR1 MGHRA, CDR2 YSYEKL. The CDR3 runs to 15 residues. These data are taken from a study of Ad26.COV2.S vaccination and SARS-CoV-2 variants. Study-wide background: Enrolled in COV1001, the donor was in the Ad26.COV2.S trial arm, which received the vaccine. The study gave Ad26.COV2.S intramuscularly, once or twice 56 days apart. Study results and caveats: People who got the vaccine or the placebo had similar non-spike TCR breadth.

The treatment: 15 to 20 received Ad26.COV2.S at low or high dose, single or two shots; about 5 received placebo; per-sample allocation not given. Samples analyzed were those drawn on day 63 after the first vaccine or placebo injection. Immunization relied on an Ad26 vector, which expressed Wuhan-strain SARS-CoV-2 spike. The method was immunoSEQ multiplex PCR; TCRdb's version includes in-frame clones alone and lacks a portion of them. The data contain about 430,000 clones, around nine tenths of them seen just once; the ten biggest clones take up 12%. The sequence was collected from a person between 18 and 60 years old who received the Ad26.COV2.S COVID-19 vaccine or a placebo. This sequence joins TRBV4-1 and TRBJ2-7; D may be TRBD1 (6 bases). The starting material was peripheral blood, obtained in a trial of Ad26.COV2.S vaccine versus placebo. The CDR3 here is CASSQDRDTGYEQYF. CDR3 DNA sequence: TGCGCCAGCAGCCAAGATCGGGACACGGGCTACGAGCAGTACTTC.